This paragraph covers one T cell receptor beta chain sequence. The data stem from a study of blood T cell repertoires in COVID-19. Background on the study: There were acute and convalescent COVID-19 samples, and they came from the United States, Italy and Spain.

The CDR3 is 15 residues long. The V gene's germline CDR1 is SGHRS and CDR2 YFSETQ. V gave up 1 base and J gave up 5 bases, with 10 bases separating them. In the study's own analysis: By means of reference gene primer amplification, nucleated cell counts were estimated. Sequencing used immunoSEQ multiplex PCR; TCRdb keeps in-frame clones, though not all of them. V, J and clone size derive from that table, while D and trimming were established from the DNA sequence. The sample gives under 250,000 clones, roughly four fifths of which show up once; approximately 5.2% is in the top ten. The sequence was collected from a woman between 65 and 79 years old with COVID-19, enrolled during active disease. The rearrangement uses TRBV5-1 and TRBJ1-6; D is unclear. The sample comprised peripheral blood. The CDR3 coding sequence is TGCGCCAGCAGCTTGTACGGGGAGAATAATTCACCCCTCCACTTT. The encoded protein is CASSLYGENNSPLHF.